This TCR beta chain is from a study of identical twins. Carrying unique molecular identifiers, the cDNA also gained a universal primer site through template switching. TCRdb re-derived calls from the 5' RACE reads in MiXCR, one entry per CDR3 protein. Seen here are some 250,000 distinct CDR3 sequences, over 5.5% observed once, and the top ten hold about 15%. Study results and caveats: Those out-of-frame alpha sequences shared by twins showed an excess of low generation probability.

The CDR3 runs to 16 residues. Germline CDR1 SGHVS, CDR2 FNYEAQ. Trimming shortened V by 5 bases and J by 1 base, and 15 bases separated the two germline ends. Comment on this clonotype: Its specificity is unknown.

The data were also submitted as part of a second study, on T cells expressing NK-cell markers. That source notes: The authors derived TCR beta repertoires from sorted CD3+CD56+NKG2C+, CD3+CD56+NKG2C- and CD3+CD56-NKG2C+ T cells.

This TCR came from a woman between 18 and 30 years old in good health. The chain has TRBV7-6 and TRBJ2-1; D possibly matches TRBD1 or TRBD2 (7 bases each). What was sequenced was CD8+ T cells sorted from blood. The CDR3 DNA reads TGTGCCAGCAGCCCTCAGGGGGGGGTGTCCTACAATGAGCAGTTCTTC. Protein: CASSPQGGVSYNEQFF.